These 10 T cell receptor beta chains were all obtained from the same sample, sequenced in a study of blood T cell repertoires in COVID-19. The data were produced by immunoSEQ multiplex PCR, yet TCRdb's version contains in-frame clones alone and is incomplete. The sample holds under 300,000 clones, just over 90% seen once. The sequencing sample was made of PBMCs or T cells enriched from blood (not recorded which). Receptors originate from a woman younger than 35 who had recovered from COVID-19.

The rearrangement links TRBV5-6 to TRBJ2-1, with 12 positions matching TRBD2. The V gene's germline CDR1 is SGHDT and CDR2 YYEEEE. After removal of 4 bases from V and 12 bases from J, the junction contained 20 bases not matched to a gene. The CDR3 spans 18 residues. The DNA of the CDR3 is TGTGCCAGCAGCCCCACGACTAGCGGGAGACTGGGGGAAGGTGGGCAGTTCTTC. It encodes CASSPTTSGRLGEGGQFF.

The chain uses TRBV19 and TRBJ1-2; a weak D match, TRBD1 (5 bases). Germline CDR1 and CDR2: LNHDA and SQIVND (reference sequence). The germline V and J ends were trimmed by 1 base and 3 bases, with 18 bases remaining between them. The CDR3 has 17 amino acids. CDR3 in DNA: TGTGCCAGTAGTATAGGCTCGTGGGGCAGGCGATACTATGGCTACACCTTC. It specifies CASSIGSWGRRYYGYTF.

The chain links TRBV7-2 to TRBJ2-1; TRBD1 matches at 9 bases. V dropped 6 bases and J dropped 4; count of bases not matched to a gene: 7. Germline loops: CDR1 SGHTA, CDR2 FQGNSA. The CDR3 consists of 15 residues. The CDR3 here is CASRADRGSYNEQFF. Here the CDR3 DNA reads TGTGCCAGCAGGGCGGACAGGGGATCATACAATGAGCAGTTCTTC. The full variable domain, with the rest looked up from reference TRBV7-2 and TRBJ2-1, is GAGVSQSPSNKVTEKGKDVELRCDPISGHTALYWYRQSLGQGLEFLIYFQGNSAPDKSGLPSDRFSAERTGGSVSTLTIQRTQQEDSAVYLCASRADRGSYNEQFFGPGTRLTVL.

The chain uses TRBV7-9 and TRBJ2-7, with TRBD1 as a possible D gene (6 bases). This CDR3 contains 16 residues. Germline CDR1 reads SEHNR; CDR2 reads FQNEAQ (reference sequence). V was trimmed by 5 bases and J by 1 base, leaving 18 bases between them. The CDR3 region has the DNA TGTGCCAGCAGCAATAACAGGGCCCTGGGGTCCTACGAGCAGTACTTC. Translating gives CASSNNRALGSYEQYF.

J is TRBJ2-1 and V is TRBV9; 13 nucleotides align to TRBD2. In germline, CDR1 is SGDLS, CDR2 YYNGEE. The CDR3 is 16 amino acids. V was pared by 2 bases and J by 10 bases, with 9 bases of the junction left unmatched. The CDR3: CASSVFGLAGAGEQFF. The CDR3 bases are TGTGCCAGCAGCGTTTTTGGACTAGCGGGAGCCGGGGAGCAGTTCTTC. Full variable domain (outside the CDR3, taken from reference TRBV9 and TRBJ2-1): DSGVTQTPKHLITATGQRVTLRCSPRSGDLSVYWYQQSLDQGLQFLIQYYNGEERAKGNILERFSAQQFPDLHSELNLSSLELGDSALYFCASSVFGLAGAGEQFFGPGTRLTVL.

The gene calls are TRBV2 and TRBJ2-5; 10 bases line up with TRBD2. This CDR3 contains 15 residues. J lost 4 bases, V lost 3 bases, and 5 bases had no gene match. CDR1 is SNHLY, CDR2 FYNNEI, per germline. CDR3 DNA: TGTGCCAGCAGTGATTCAGCGGGGGGGCGAGAGACCCAGTACTTC. As protein: CASSDSAGGRETQYF.

This chain joins TRBV5-4 and TRBJ2-2; TRBD2 aligns across 8 bases. This CDR3 is built from 17 residues. J gave up 3 bases and V 4 bases, and 11 bases lay outside the gene matches. The V gene's germline CDR1 is SGHNT and CDR2 YYREEE (reference sequence). The CDR3 DNA follows: TGTGCCAGCAGCGAAGACTACCCGGGACTAGACACCGGGGAGCTGTTTTTT. This codes for CASSEDYPGLDTGELFF. The entire variable domain, with the rest obtained from reference TRBV5-4 and TRBJ2-2, is as follows: ETGVTQSPTHLIKTRGQQVTLRCSSQSGHNTVSWYQQALGQGPQFIFQYYREEENGRGNFPPRFSGLQFPNYSSELNVNALELDDSALYLCASSEDYPGLDTGELFFGEGSRLTVL.

V and J are TRBV5-8 and TRBJ2-5, with TRBD2 as a possible D gene (5 bases). Trimming pared 4 bases from V and 5 bases from J, leaving 12 bases between. Germline V lookup: CDR1 SGHTS, CDR2 YDEGEE. The CDR3 consists of 13 residues. Here the CDR3 DNA reads TGTGCCAGCAGCAAGACACGGAGGGAGACCCAGTACTTC. Translated, it gives CASSKTRRETQYF.

The rearrangement uses TRBV15 and TRBJ1-6, with 9 bases fitting TRBD1. The J segment lost 8 bases and the V segment lost 0 bases, leaving 5 bases of the junction unmatched. This CDR3 is built from 16 residues. Germline V gene data show CDR1 as LNHNV and CDR2 as YYDKDF (reference sequence). The CDR3 coding sequence is TGTGCCACCAGCAGAGATTGGGACAGGGATTATTCACCCCTCCACTTT. Protein sequence: CATSRDWDRDYSPLHF.

V gene TRBV2 combines with J gene TRBJ1-4; 8 bases align to TRBD1. CDR3 size: 15 residues. V shed 5 bases and J 8 bases; nucleotides not matched to a gene: 10. Germline V gives CDR1 SNHLY, CDR2 FYNNEI. The CDR3 reads CASSTRTGLSEKLFF. CDR3 nucleotides: TGTGCCAGCAGTACCCGGACAGGGCTAAGCGAAAAACTGTTTTTT. The entire variable domain, with the rest obtained from reference TRBV2 and TRBJ1-4, is as follows: EPEVTQTPSHQVTQMGQEVILRCVPISNHLYFYWYRQILGQKVEFLVSFYNNEISEKSEIFDDQFSVERPDGSNFTLKIRSTKLEDSAMYFCASSTRTGLSEKLFFGSGTQLSVL.